The next 8 T cell receptor beta chains were all read from a single sample in a study of blood T cell repertoires in COVID-19. Clones were read by immunoSEQ multiplex PCR, and TCRdb kept only the in-frame ones, dropping some. The table lists 220,000 or so clones, more than 70% of them singletons. The sample was PBMCs or T cells enriched from blood (not recorded which). All receptors derive from a woman between 50 and 59 years old who had recovered from COVID-19.

J is TRBJ1-1 and V is TRBV7-6; D is uncertain. Germline CDR1 SGHVS, CDR2 FNYEAQ. The CDR3 is 11 amino acids. The V end was cut by 4 bases, the J end by 11 bases, with 11 bases between. CDR3 DNA sequence: TGTGCCAGCAGCTCCCAACAGCTGGCTTTCTTT. It encodes CASSSQQLAFF.

The rearrangement links TRBV29-1 to TRBJ2-1, with D possibly matching TRBD2 (7 bases). Trimming left V 4 bases short and J 10 bases short, with 17 bases between. In germline, CDR1 is SQVTM, CDR2 ANQGSEA. The CDR3 is made up of 13 amino acids. For the CDR3, the DNA is TGCAGCGTTGTAGGGGGGGGCTGGGTCGAGCAGTTCTTC. This gives the protein CSVVGGGWVEQFF.

As DNA, the CDR3 is TGTGCCAGCAGCTTGTTGGACAGAACCGGGTACACTGAAGCTTTCTTT. Translating gives CASSLLDRTGYTEAFF. V is TRBV7-9 and J is TRBJ1-1, with D possibly matching TRBD1 (6 bases). V was clipped by 3 bases and J by 3 bases, with 17 bases between them. CDR3 length equals 16 residues. CDR1 is SEHNR and CDR2 is FQNEAQ in the germline V gene (reference sequence).

This chain links TRBV13 with TRBJ2-1; 11 bases are shared with TRBD1. This CDR3 region has 14 residues. Germline assignment: CDR1 PRHDT and CDR2 FYEKMQ (reference sequence). With V trimmed by 1 base and J by 12 bases, 5 bases remained unmatched. The CDR3 coding sequence is TGTGCCAGCAGCTTAGTGTCAGGGACAGGGGGGCAGTTCTTC. This gives the protein CASSLVSGTGGQFF. Drawing the rest from reference TRBV13 and TRBJ2-1, the complete variable domain is AAGVIQSPRHLIKEKRETATLKCYPIPRHDTVYWYQQGPGQDPQFLISFYEKMQSDKGSIPDRFSAQQFSDYHSELNMSSLELGDSALYFCASSLVSGTGGQFFGPGTRLTVL.

The J gene is TRBJ1-1, the V gene TRBV28, with 7 bases aligning to TRBD1. The germline CDR1 and CDR2 sequences are MDHEN and SYDVKM. The V gene end was trimmed by 5 bases and the J gene end by 6 bases; junction bases not matched to a gene: 12. This CDR3 is 15 amino acids long. The CDR3 here is CASSLSWTGNAEAFF. CDR3 nucleotide sequence: TGTGCCAGCAGTCTTAGCTGGACAGGTAACGCTGAAGCTTTCTTT.

This clone has just a few counts. The chain recombines TRBV15 with TRBJ1-3; no clear D gene. The CDR3 length is 15 residues. V shed 3 bases and J shed 0 bases, with 9 bases lying between them. CDR1 is LNHNV, CDR2 YYDKDF, per germline (reference sequence). CDR3 amino acids: CATSRERGSGNTIYF. CDR3 nucleotides: TGTGCCACCAGCAGGGAGCGAGGCTCTGGAAACACCATATATTTT.

This sequence joins TRBV11-3 and TRBJ2-1; 10 bases map to TRBD1. Germline values: CDR1 SGHNT, CDR2 YENEEA. This CDR3 contains 15 residues. J lost 10 bases, V lost 3 bases, and 9 bases had no gene match. In nucleotides, the CDR3 is TGTGCCAGCAGCTTCGACAGGGGGCCGACTTGGGAGCAGTTCTTC. Translated, it gives CASSFDRGPTWEQFF.

This chain links TRBV7-9 with TRBJ2-2, with a possible D match to TRBD1 (5 bases). The V gene lost 7 bases and the J gene lost 0 bases, with 9 bases spanning the gap. This CDR3 is built from 14 residues. In germline, CDR1 is SEHNR, CDR2 FQNEAQ (reference sequence). CDR3 sequence reads: CASTPGTNTGELFF. In DNA form, the CDR3 reads TGTGCCAGCACCCCAGGGACGAACACCGGGGAGCTGTTTTTT.